This T cell receptor beta chain derives from a study of CD8+CD57+ T cells in acquired aplastic anemia. In the study overall: DNA per sorted CD4+ or CD8+ sample ranged about 0.19 to 30 ug, averaging 3.2 ug. Broader study findings: Simpson's diversity of CD8+ cells was not significantly different in patients compared with controls. Overlap between patients and controls comprised twenty-nine CD8+ CDR3 sequences.

It was genomic DNA that served as the template for profiling TCR beta VDJ and CDR3. TCRdb re-called the reads through MiXCR, storing one row per CDR3 protein. This repertoire shows 250,000 to 300,000 distinct CDR3 sequences, approximately 57% found once; its top ten account for roughly 8%. The junction had 7 bases not matched to a gene; V was cut back by 5 bases and J by 0 bases. Germline loops: CDR1 SGHVS, CDR2 FNYEAQ. This CDR3 spans 17 amino acids. A remark on this clonotype: What it recognizes is unknown.

The sequenced sample was sorted CD4+, CD8+, or CD8+CD57+ T cells (not recorded which) from PBMCs. This chain links TRBV7-6 with TRBJ2-2; TRBD1 matches at 9 bases. The TCR sequence derives from a human donor with severe aplastic anemia or a healthy control (not recorded which). CDR3 residues: CASSISRDRANTGELFF. Here the CDR3 DNA reads TGTGCCAGCAGCATAAGCCGGGACAGGGCGAACACCGGGGAGCTGTTTTTT.